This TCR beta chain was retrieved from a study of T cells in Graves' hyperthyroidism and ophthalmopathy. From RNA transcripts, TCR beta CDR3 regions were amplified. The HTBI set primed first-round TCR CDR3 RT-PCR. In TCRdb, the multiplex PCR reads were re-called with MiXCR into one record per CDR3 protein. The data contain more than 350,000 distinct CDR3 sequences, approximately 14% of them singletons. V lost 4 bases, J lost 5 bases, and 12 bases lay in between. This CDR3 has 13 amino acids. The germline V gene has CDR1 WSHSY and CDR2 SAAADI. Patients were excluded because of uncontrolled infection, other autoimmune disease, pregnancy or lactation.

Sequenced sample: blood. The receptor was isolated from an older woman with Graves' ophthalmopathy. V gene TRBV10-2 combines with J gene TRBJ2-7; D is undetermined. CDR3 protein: CASSAGRMDEQYF. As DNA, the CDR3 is TGCGCCAGCAGTGCGGGCAGGATGGACGAGCAGTACTTC.